One sample yielded the 18 T cell receptor beta chains listed below, sequenced in a study of blood T cells in healthy people across ages. The use of a sample-barcoded 5' primer and a J-beta primer mix characterized a second PCR of roughly 6 to 11 cycles. TCRdb fed the 5' RACE reads into MiXCR, producing one record per CDR3 protein. The sample comprises around 1.7 million distinct CDR3 sequences, over 25% of which are singletons, and less than 9.5% rests with the top ten. Source material: blood. These receptors were taken from a woman aged 25 to 45 in good health.

Points on this clonotype: Being one base from a much bigger clone, this may be a read error. The chain joins TRBV10-3 to TRBJ2-1, with D perhaps being TRBD1 or TRBD2 (5 bases each). This CDR3 has 12 amino acids. Germline CDR1 reads ENHRY; CDR2 reads SYGVKD. Trimming took off 7 bases at V and 13 bases at J, with 17 bases between the two ends. The CDR3 spells CAITSTQGTQFF. CDR3 coding DNA: TGTGCCATCACTTCTACCCAAGGGACCCAGTTCTTC.

This rearrangement joins TRBV5-1 to TRBJ2-1; possible D gene TRBD2, 6 bases. V lost 4 bases, J lost 2 bases, and 13 bases lay in between. Germline loops: CDR1 SGHRS, CDR2 YFSETQ. The CDR3 loop spans 15 amino acids. The CDR3 sequence is CASSPLPSAYNEQFF. The CDR3 coding sequence is TGCGCCAGCAGCCCGCTGCCTAGCGCCTACAATGAGCAGTTCTTC.

This clonotype was counted a single time. The genes are TRBV2 and TRBJ2-7; D possibly matches TRBD1 or TRBD2 (6 bases each). The CDR3 has 16 residues. Germline V gene sequence: CDR1 SNHLY, CDR2 FYNNEI. Trimming removed 5 bases from V and 8 bases from J, with 25 bases in between. This CDR3 reads CASSKETAGGGEKQYF. CDR3 DNA: TGTGCCAGCAGTAAAGAGACAGCAGGAGGGGGTGAGAAGCAGTACTTC.

The gene calls are TRBV24-1 and TRBJ2-3, with TRBD1 matching 10 bases. V dropped 5 bases and J dropped 1; count of bases not matched to a gene: 8. The length of the CDR3 is 17 residues. Per germline, CDR1 KGHDR and CDR2 SFDVKD. This chain's CDR3 is CATSGGTGEGGTDTQYF. CDR3 sequence (DNA): TGTGCCACCAGTGGGGGGACAGGGGAAGGGGGCACAGATACGCAGTATTTT.

In this sample, this clonotype turned up a few times. This chain links TRBV20-1 with TRBJ2-7; no clear D gene. V dropped 0 bases and J dropped 6 bases, with 9 bases sitting between them. Germline V CDR1 and CDR2: DFQATT, SNEGSKA (reference sequence). This CDR3 comprises 12 residues. The CDR3 DNA reads TGCAGTGCTAGAGAAGGCCCCTCCGAGCAGTACTTC. Its translation: CSAREGPSEQYF.

This clonotype showed up just a few times. This chain joins TRBV28 and TRBJ2-7; D is ambiguous. The germline CDR1 and CDR2 sequences are MDHEN and SYDVKM. The V end was cut by 4 bases, the J end by 2 bases, with 15 bases between. The CDR3 runs 15 residues. The CDR3 reads CASSSPGRITYEQYF. The CDR3 nucleotides are TGTGCCAGCAGTTCCCCCGGCAGGATTACCTACGAGCAGTACTTC.

The chain recombines TRBV14 with TRBJ2-7, with a possible D match to TRBD2 (5 bases). CDR1 is SGHDN and CDR2 is FVKESK in the germline V gene. The length of the CDR3 is 12 residues. Deletions cut 0 bases from V and 7 bases from J, with 7 bases between. The CDR3 here is CASSQECGEQYF. DNA of the CDR3: TGTGCCAGCAGCCAAGAGTGCGGGGAGCAGTACTTC.

The gene calls are TRBV12-3 or TRBV12-4 and TRBJ1-2; D is unresolved. V shed 5 bases and J shed 6 bases, with 7 bases lying between them. The CDR3 is 11 amino acids. The CDR3 sequence is CASSARDGYTF. For the CDR3, the DNA is TGTGCCAGCAGTGCCAGAGATGGCTACACCTTC.

The V and J genes are TRBV12-3 or TRBV12-4 and TRBJ1-3; D not resolved. The CDR3 extends over 13 amino acids. V lost 6 bases and J 4 bases, leaving 10 bases between the germline ends. CDR3 in amino acids: CASSPAWGNTIYF. CDR3 DNA sequence: TGTGCCAGCAGCCCCGCTTGGGGAAACACCATATATTTT.

Regarding this clonotype: Sequence at one end of the junction differs from germline and may be a read error. The V call is TRBV12-3 or TRBV12-4, the J call TRBJ2-7; D gene unclear. The J call is in doubt because the DNA end fits TRBJ2-5 better. CDR3 length: 12 residues. The CDR3 spells CACSLAGETQYF. CDR3 sequence (DNA): TGTGCCTGCAGCTTAGCTGGTGAGACCCAGTACTTC.

The rearrangement uses TRBV3-1 and TRBJ1-2, with D possibly matching TRBD1 (5 bases). The germline V gene encodes CDR1 LGHDT and CDR2 YNNKEL (reference sequence). The CDR3 is 14 amino acids. The V gene lost 3 bases and the J gene lost 8 bases, with 16 bases spanning the gap. CDR3 sequence: CASSQTGQVRGYTF. In DNA, the CDR3 is TGTGCCAGCAGCCAGACGGGGCAGGTTCGGGGCTACACCTTC.

V and J are TRBV7-2 and TRBJ1-2; a weak D match, TRBD1 (5 bases). The CDR3 length is 12 residues. Trimming pared 8 bases from V and 4 bases from J, leaving 11 bases between. The germline gives CDR1 SGHTA, CDR2 FQGNSA. The CDR3: CASARGTYGYTF. Written as DNA, the CDR3 is TGTGCCAGCGCCCGGGGGACCTATGGCTACACCTTC.

This clonotype was picked up many times. The chain links TRBV6-6 to TRBJ2-1; possible D gene TRBD2, 5 bases. Between the trimmed V and J ends, which lost 0 bases and 7 bases, there was a span of 16 bases. The CDR3 is made up of 16 amino acids. Germline lookup yields CDR1 MNHNY and CDR2 SVGAGI (reference sequence). The CDR3 sequence is CASSYSKSSGSNEQFF. CDR3 in DNA: TGTGCCAGCAGTTACTCGAAGTCCAGCGGTAGTAATGAGCAGTTCTTC.

This clonotype was observed a few times. The rearrangement uses TRBV20-1 and TRBJ1-5; no clear D gene. The ends were cut back, 1 base at V and 1 base at J, with 5 bases in the middle. Per the germline V gene, CDR1 is DFQATT and CDR2 is SNEGSKA (reference sequence). The CDR3 is 13 residues long. CDR3 DNA: TGCAGTGCTAGAGTGGCCAGCAATCAGCCCCAGCATTTT. Its translation is CSARVASNQPQHF.

As concerns this clonotype: A much larger clone differs from this one at a single base, so this may be a read error. The CDR3 DNA is TGTGCCAGCAGCGTAGCTAGCGGGACCTACAATGAGCAGTTCTTC. Amino acids: CASSVASGTYNEQFF. The rearrangement uses TRBV9 and TRBJ2-1; TRBD2 matches 9 bases. V trimming: 0 bases; J trimming: 2 bases; junction bases outside the gene matches: 0. Germline CDR1 is SGDLS and CDR2 is YYNGEE. The CDR3 totals 15 residues.

Details on this clonotype: At one end, the junction sequence differs from germline, possibly due to a read error. The V and J genes are TRBV6-2 or TRBV6-3 and TRBJ2-5; D gene ambiguous. CDR1 is MNHEY, CDR2 SVGEGT, per germline. The length of the CDR3 is 14 residues. The CDR3 region is CASSPWSLQETQYF. CDR3 sequence (DNA): TGTGCCAGCAGCCCGTGGTCCTTACAAGAGACCCAGTATTTC.

This clonotype has only a few counts. The chain uses TRBV9 and TRBJ2-2, with D maybe TRBD2 (6 bases). Germline loops: CDR1 SGDLS, CDR2 YYNGEE. With 0 bases removed from V and 2 bases from J, the gap between germline ends came to 11 bases. The CDR3 length is 16 residues. CDR3 amino acids: CASSVEISGNTGELFF. Here the CDR3 DNA reads TGTGCCAGCAGCGTAGAGATTAGCGGAAACACCGGGGAGCTGTTTTTT.

This clonotype was picked up many times. Relative to the germline gene, one junction end is altered; a read error may explain this. The chain employs TRBV12-3 or TRBV12-4 and TRBJ2-7; 9 bases map to TRBD2. The CDR3 sequence is 14 residues long. In DNA form, the CDR3 reads TGCGCCAGCAGTCCAGGGACTAGCAGCTACGAGCAGTACTTC. It translates to CASSPGTSSYEQYF.